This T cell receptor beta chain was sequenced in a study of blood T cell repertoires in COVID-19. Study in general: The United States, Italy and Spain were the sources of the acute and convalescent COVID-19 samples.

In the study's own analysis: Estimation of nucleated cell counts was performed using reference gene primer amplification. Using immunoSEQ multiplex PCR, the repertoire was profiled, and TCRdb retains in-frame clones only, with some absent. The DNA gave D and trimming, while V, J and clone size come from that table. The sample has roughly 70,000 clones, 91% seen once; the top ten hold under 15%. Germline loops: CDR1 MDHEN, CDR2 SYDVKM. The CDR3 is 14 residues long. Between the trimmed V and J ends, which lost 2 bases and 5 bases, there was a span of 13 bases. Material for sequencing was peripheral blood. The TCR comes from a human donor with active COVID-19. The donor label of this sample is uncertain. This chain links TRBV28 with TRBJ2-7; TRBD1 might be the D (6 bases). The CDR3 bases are TGTGCCAGCAGTTTACTGGACAGAGGGAACGAGCAGTACTTC. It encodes CASSLLDRGNEQYF.